This T cell receptor beta chain is from a study of blood T cell repertoires in COVID-19. Study details: Whether acute or convalescent, the COVID-19 samples came from the United States, Italy and Spain. The cDNA or gDNA used as material had been derived from T cells, B-cell-depleted T cells, or PBMCs.

Original processing notes: Amplification with reference gene primers provided the estimates of nucleated cell counts. Measured with immunoSEQ multiplex PCR; TCRdb has only the in-frame clones, and not every one. That table gives V, J and clone size, and the DNA gave D and trimming. The sample includes 150,000 to 200,000 clones, roughly 80% seen only once; the top ten take approximately 18%. Deletions cut 0 bases from V and 3 bases from J, with 7 bases between. The CDR3 is 14 amino acids. The V gene's germline CDR1 is MGHRA and CDR2 YSYEKL. The chain combines TRBV4-1 with TRBJ2-3, with a tentative D call TRBD1 (6 bases). The clonotype comes from a woman older than 75 with acute or convalescent COVID-19. Sample: peripheral blood. DNA for the CDR3: TGCGCCAGCAGCCAAGATCAGGGGACAGATACGCAGTATTTT. Protein sequence: CASSQDQGTDTQYF.